The rows below give T cell receptor beta chains drawn from one sample of a study of blood T cells in healthy people across ages. Using its own MiXCR run on the 5' RACE reads, TCRdb lists one record per CDR3 protein. The table lists around 1,700,000 distinct CDR3 sequences, 28% of them singletons. Sequenced sample: blood. The receptor set was obtained from a woman younger than 45 in good health. The CDR3 runs from the conserved cysteine through the conserved F or W. The order of the fields is D gene, clone size, J gene, V gene, CDR3 DNA, CDR3 protein. A D gene is named only where the DNA matches it firmly. Not every row has a clone size; where given, it reads once, few, many or a size class.

NA | NA | TRBJ2-7 | TRBV9 | TGTGCCAGCAGCGTAACGGGGGCGATGGATTACGAGCAGTACTTC | CASSVTGAMDYEQYF
NA | few | TRBJ1-1 | TRBV20-1 | TGCAGTGCGTGGCGAGGACGGGGGACTGAAGCTTTCTTT | CSAWRGRGTEAFF
TRBD2 | many | TRBJ2-1 | TRBV5-5 | TGTGCCAGCAGCCCGGGCGGCGGGGGGGCTCTGTATGAGCAGTTCTTC | CASSPGGGGALYEQFF
TRBD1 | NA | TRBJ2-5 | TRBV6-2/TRBV6-3 | TGTGCCAGCAGGACGGACAGGGGGGACGAGACCCAGTACTTC | CASRTDRGDETQYF
TRBD2 | few | TRBJ2-1 | TRBV2 | TGTGCCAGCCTGCAGTCGCGGGAGGGCTATGAGCAGTTCTTC | CASLQSREGYEQFF
NA | many | TRBJ2-1 | TRBV20-1 | TGCAGTGCTAGAGCCGGGCCAGCTAGCACACAGTTCTTC | CSARAGPASTQFF
TRBD1 | NA | TRBJ1-1 | TRBV5-1 | TGCGCCAGCAGCTGGAAGGGGGCGAGACTACACACTGAAGCTTTCTTT | CASSWKGARLHTEAFF
NA | NA | TRBJ1-1 | TRBV20-1 | TGCAGTGCTAGCCCCCGTTACGGATTGAACACTGAAGCTTTCTTT | CSASPRYGLNTEAFF
TRBD1 | few | TRBJ1-2 | TRBV29-1 | TGCAGCGTTGGGACAGGGAGTGGCTACACCTTC | CSVGTGSGYTF
TRBD1 | few | TRBJ2-1 | TRBV5-1 | TGCGCCAGCAGCTTGGCGGCAGGGGGCCTGGATGAGCAGTTCTTC | CASSLAAGGLDEQFF
NA | few | TRBJ1-4 | TRBV12-3/TRBV12-4 | TGTGCCAGCAGTTTAGGGGACCCGGCCAATGAAAAACTGTTTTTT | CASSLGDPANEKLFF
NA | NA | TRBJ2-7 | TRBV5-1 | TGCGCCAGCCACCGGGACTCTTCCTACGGGCAGTACTTC | CASHRDSSYGQYF
TRBD2 | NA | TRBJ2-1 | TRBV9 | TGTGCCAGCAGCGTAGCACTAGCGGGGAATGGTGAGCAGTTCTTC | CASSVALAGNGEQFF
TRBD2 | few | TRBJ2-3 | TRBV5-1 | TGCGCCAGCAGCCGGAAGGCTAGCGGGGGGGCTGGTATTCCGGATACGCAGTATTTT | CASSRKASGGAGIPDTQYF
NA | many | TRBJ1-2 | TRBV29-1 | TGCAGCGCTGATGGCTACACTTTCATCGATGGCTACACCTTC | CSADGYTFIDGYTF
TRBD1 | NA | TRBJ1-1 | TRBV12-3/TRBV12-4 | TGTGCCGTCCGACAGGGGAGGGTCACTGAAGCTTTCTTT | CAVRQGRVTEAFF
NA | many | TRBJ2-7 | TRBV28 | TGTGCCAGCAGTTTAGAGGGGTCCAGCTCAAAAATTTCCTACGAGCAGTACTTC | CASSLEGSSSKISYEQYF
NA | NA | TRBJ2-6 | TRBV5-1 | TGCACCAGCAGCCCCAAAGTCCCTGGGGCCAACGTCCGGACTTTC | CTSSPKVPGANVRTF
NA | few | TRBJ2-5 | TRBV5-1 | TGCGCCAGCAGCTTGGCCAGACAGAGACAAGAGACCCAGTACTTC | CASSLARQRQETQYF
TRBD2 | NA | TRBJ2-5 | TRBV5-1 | TGCGCCAGCGGACCGGGAGGACGCGGGGAGACCCAGTACTTC | CASGPGGRGETQYF
TRBD1 | many | TRBJ2-1 | TRBV9 | TGTGCCAGCAGCGGCCCCGGGACAGGGGGTGAAAATGAGCAGTTCTTC | CASSGPGTGGENEQFF
NA | NA | TRBJ2-4 | TRBV27 | TGTGCCAGCAGGATAACCGGGACAGCCAAAAACATTCAGTACTTC | CASRITGTAKNIQYF
NA | few | TRBJ2-5 | TRBV7-7 | TGTGCCAGCAGCCAACAGGACTGGGAGACCCAGTACTTC | CASSQQDWETQYF
NA | NA | TRBJ2-3 | TRBV29-1 | TGCAGCGTCGAGGGGGGGCGAGACACAGATACGCAGTATTTT | CSVEGGRDTDTQYF
NA | NA | TRBJ2-1 | TRBV25-1 | TGTGCCAGCACGGGCTTAGGGCGTGAGCAGTTCTTC | CASTGLGREQFF
TRBD1 | once | TRBJ1-1 | TRBV9 | TGTGCCAGCAGCGCAACCGGGGACAGGCGTAAGGAAGCTTTCTTT | CASSATGDRRKEAFF
NA | NA | TRBJ2-1 | TRBV11-3 | TGTGCCAGCAGCTTCTCAGGGGGAGGACTTCGGAATGAGCAGTTCTTC | CASSFSGGGLRNEQFF